This TCR beta chain was captured by sequencing in a study of control samples from healthy donors and cancer patients. Germline CDR1 and CDR2: MDHEN and SYDVKM. The CDR3 length is 13 residues. J gave up 5 bases and V 8 bases, and 7 bases lay outside the gene matches. Assay: immunoSEQ multiplex PCR; the TCRdb copy retains only in-frame clones and omits some. This table has roughly 50,000 clones, roughly 94% appearing once. The clonotype originates from a man aged 25-45 years in good health. The sequenced sample consisted of blood. The gene calls are TRBV28 and TRBJ2-7; 9 bases are shared with TRBD1. The CDR3 bases are TGTGCCAGCCTTCGGACAGGGGTGGACGAGCAGTACTTC. Its protein product is CASLRTGVDEQYF.